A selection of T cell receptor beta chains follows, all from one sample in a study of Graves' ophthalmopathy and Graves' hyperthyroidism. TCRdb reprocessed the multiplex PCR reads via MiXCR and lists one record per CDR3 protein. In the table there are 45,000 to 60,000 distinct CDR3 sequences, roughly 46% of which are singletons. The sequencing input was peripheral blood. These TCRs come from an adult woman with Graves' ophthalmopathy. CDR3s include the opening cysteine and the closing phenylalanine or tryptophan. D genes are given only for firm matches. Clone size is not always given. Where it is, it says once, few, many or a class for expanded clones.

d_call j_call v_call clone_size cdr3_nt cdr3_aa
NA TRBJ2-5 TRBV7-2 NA TGTGCCAGCAGCTTAGTAGTAGCCGACAATGAGCAAAAAGAGACCCAGTACTTC CASSLVVADNEQKETQYF
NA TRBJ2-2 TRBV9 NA TGTGCCAGCAGCGCCGGACCGTTAGAGTACGGGGAGCTGTTTTTT CASSAGPLEYGELFF
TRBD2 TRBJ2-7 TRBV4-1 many TGCGCCAGCAGGATTTGGGCGGGAGAATCCTACGAGCAGTACTTC CASRIWAGESYEQYF
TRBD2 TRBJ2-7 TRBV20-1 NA TGCAGTGCTAGATTAACTAGCGGGAGTAGCGAGCAGTACTTC CSARLTSGSSEQYF
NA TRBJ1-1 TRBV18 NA TGTGCCAGCTCACCACCTCCCAGGGGAAATTTCCACACTGAAGCTTTCTTT CASSPPPRGNFHTEAFF
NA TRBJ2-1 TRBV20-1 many TGCAGTGCTAGCCCTAGCGCATACAATGAGCAGTTCTTC CSASPSAYNEQFF
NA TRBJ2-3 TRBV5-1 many TGCGCCAGCAGCGCTTCGGGAGATACGCAGTATTTT CASSASGDTQYF
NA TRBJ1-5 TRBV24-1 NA TGTGCCACCAGTGACCCAGGCCCCAATCAGCCCCAGCATTTT CATSDPGPNQPQHF
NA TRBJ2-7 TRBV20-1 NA TGCAGTGCAGAAACGGAGAGTCTACACGAGCAGTACTTC CSAETESLHEQYF
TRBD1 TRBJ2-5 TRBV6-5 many TGTGCCAGCAGTTCAACTTGGACAGGGGGGGAGGAGACCCAGTACTTC CASSSTWTGGEETQYF
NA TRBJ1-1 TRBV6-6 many TGTGCCAGCACGGCGGGAAGCACTGAAGCTTTCTTT CASTAGSTEAFF
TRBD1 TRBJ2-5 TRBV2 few TGTGCCAGCAGTGGACCCGGACAGGGCGTGGAGACCCAGTACTTC CASSGPGQGVETQYF
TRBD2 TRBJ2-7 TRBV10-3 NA TGTGCCATCAGCAGTGCGGTAGCGGGAGGTTACGAGCAGTACTTC CAISSAVAGGYEQYF
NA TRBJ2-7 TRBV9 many TGTGCCAGCAGCGTAGCGACCGGGGGGGGACAGAGGTACTTC CASSVATGGGQRYF
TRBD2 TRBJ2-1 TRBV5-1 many TGCGCCAGCAGCTTGGTGGGACTAGCGGGAGATGAGCAGTTCTTC CASSLVGLAGDEQFF
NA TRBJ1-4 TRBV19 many TGTGCCAGTAGTCTCGGGACAAAAGGTCTTAATGAAAAACTGTTTTTT CASSLGTKGLNEKLFF
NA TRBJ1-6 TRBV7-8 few TGTGCCAGCAGCTTAGTAGGAAGGGGCGGGAATTCACCCCTCCACTTT CASSLVGRGGNSPLHF
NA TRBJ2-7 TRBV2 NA TGTGCCAGCAGCGAGCCCATTCGGGACAAGACCTACGAGCAGTACTTC CASSEPIRDKTYEQYF
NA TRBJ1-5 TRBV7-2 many TGTGCCAGCAGCCCCATTAGTTACCAGCCCCAGCATTTT CASSPISYQPQHF
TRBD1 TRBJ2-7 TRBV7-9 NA TGTGCCAGCAGCGCAGACAGGGGGCGCGAGCAGTACTTC CASSADRGREQYF
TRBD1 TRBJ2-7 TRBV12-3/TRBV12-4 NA TGTGCCAGCAGTTTAAAAGGGGGCCCGGTCGAGCAGTACTTC CASSLKGGPVEQYF
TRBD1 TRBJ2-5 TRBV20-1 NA TGCAGTGCTAGCAGGGTGACAGGGACGGAGACCCAGTACTTC CSASRVTGTETQYF
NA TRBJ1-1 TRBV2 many TGTGCCAGCAGTGGATCGGACACTGAAGCTTTCTTT CASSGSDTEAFF
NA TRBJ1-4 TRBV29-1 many TGCAGCGTTGTACCGGGGGCAACTAATGAAAAACTGTTTTTT CSVVPGATNEKLFF
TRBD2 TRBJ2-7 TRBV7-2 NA TGTGCCAGCAGCTTATTGGGACTAGCGGGGGGGGGCGAGCAGTACTTC CASSLLGLAGGGEQYF
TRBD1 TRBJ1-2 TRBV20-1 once TGCAGTGCTAGGTTGGTTCCTAGGCGGGACAGAGTTACCCACTATGGCTACGCCTTC CSARLVPRRDRVTHYGYAF
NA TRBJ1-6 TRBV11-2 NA TGTGCCAGCAGCTTAGTGGGGGGAGAGGGTAGTTCACCCCTCCACTTT CASSLVGGEGSSPLHF
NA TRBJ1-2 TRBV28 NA TGTGCCAGCAACCGGGGGGGGCCCGACTATGGCTACACCTTC CASNRGGPDYGYTF
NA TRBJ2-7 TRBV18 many TGTGCCAGCTCACCAGCGGGCAGGGGCGAGCAGTACTTC CASSPAGRGEQYF
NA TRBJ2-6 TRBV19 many TGTGCCAGTAAATACAGCCTTAACTCTGGGGCCAACGTCCTGACTTTC CASKYSLNSGANVLTF
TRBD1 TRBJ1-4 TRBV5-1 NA TGCGCCAGCAGCCCGGGGACAGGCGGGGAAAAACTGTTTTTT CASSPGTGGEKLFF
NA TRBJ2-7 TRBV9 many TGTGCCAGCAGCCCCGGTTTTTCCGCGGGGGAGCAGTACTTC CASSPGFSAGEQYF
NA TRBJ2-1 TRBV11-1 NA TGTGCCAGCAGTGCTAGAGGGCACCTGAGCTCCTACAATGAGCAGTTCTTC CASSARGHLSSYNEQFF
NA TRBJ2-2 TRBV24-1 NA TGTGCCACCAGTGATTTGATCGACACTGGGGAGCTATCTTTT CATSDLIDTGELSF
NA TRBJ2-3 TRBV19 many TGTGCCAGTAGTATCGAACGTCGTGGCCGAGATACGCAGTATTTT CASSIERRGRDTQYF
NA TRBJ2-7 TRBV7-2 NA TGTGCCAGCAGCTTAGATCTGGGGGCGGTATACGAGCAGTACTTC CASSLDLGAVYEQYF
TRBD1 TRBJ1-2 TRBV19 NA TGTGCCAGTAACAGGGGGACAGGGGGCCCTAACGGCTACACCTTC CASNRGTGGPNGYTF
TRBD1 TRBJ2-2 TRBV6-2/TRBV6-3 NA TGTGCCAGCGGCTTCAGGGGGCTGGGCGAGCTGTTTTTT CASGFRGLGELFF
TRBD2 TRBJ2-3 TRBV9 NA TGTACCAGCAGCGTGAGCGGGAGCCCAGATATGCAGTATTTT CTSSVSGSPDMQYF
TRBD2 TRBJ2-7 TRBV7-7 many TGTGCTAGCAGCTTGGGGACTAGCGGGAGGGATAGCGACGAGCAGTACTTC CASSLGTSGRDSDEQYF
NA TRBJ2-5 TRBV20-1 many TGCAGTGCCTACAGTGCGACAGGAACCCAAGAGACCCAGTACTTC CSAYSATGTQETQYF
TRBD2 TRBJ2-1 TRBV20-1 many TGCAGTGCTAGAGATTCGGCTAGCGGGAGTGTCAATGAGCAGTTCTTC CSARDSASGSVNEQFF
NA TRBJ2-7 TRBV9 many TGTGCCAGCAGCGTGGGCCCCCAGGAGAGCGGGTACGAGCAGTACTTC CASSVGPQESGYEQYF
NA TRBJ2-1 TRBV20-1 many TGCAGTGCTAGTCCTAACGCCGGGACCGCAGGCAACAATGAGCAGTTCTTC CSASPNAGTAGNNEQFF
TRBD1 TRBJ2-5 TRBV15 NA TGTGCCGCCAGCAGCCAAGATCGTAAACAGGGGGCTAAAGAGACCCAGTACTTC CAASSQDRKQGAKETQYF
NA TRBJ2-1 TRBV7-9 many TGTGCCAGCAGCGTACCGGAGCCGGGACTTATCAATGAGCAGTTCTTC CASSVPEPGLINEQFF
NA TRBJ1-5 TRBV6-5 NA TGTGCCAGCAGTGACACTAGCGGGGGCCCAGATACGCAGCATTTT CASSDTSGGPDTQHF
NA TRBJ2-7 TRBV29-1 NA TGCAGCGTTGTTTCGGGACTTGCTGTAAACGAGCAGCACTTC CSVVSGLAVNEQHF
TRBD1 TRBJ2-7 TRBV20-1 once TGCAGTGCCCCTTCGAGGCACGGCAGGGGGCAGGGCGAGCAGTACTTC CSAPSRHGRGQGEQYF
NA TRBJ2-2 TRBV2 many TGTGCCAGCAGTGAAGGGCGGAGCGCGAACACCGGGGAGCTGTTTTTT CASSEGRSANTGELFF
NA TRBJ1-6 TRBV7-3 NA TGTGCCAGCAGCTTAGAGTCCACCTCACCCCTCCACTTT CASSLESTSPLHF
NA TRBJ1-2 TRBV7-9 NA TGTGCCAGCAACTTAGCAGGGGCTCCCTATGGCTACACCTTC CASNLAGAPYGYTF
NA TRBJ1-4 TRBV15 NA TGTGCCACCAGCAGGGACATCTCTGGGGCGCCTAATGAAAAACTGTTTTTC CATSRDISGAPNEKLFF
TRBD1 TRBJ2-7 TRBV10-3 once TGTGCCATCAGTGAGCTCGGCAGGGGGCGCGAGCAGTACTTC CAISELGRGREQYF
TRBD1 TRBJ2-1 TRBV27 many TGTGCCAGCAGTCCTATAGGACAGGGGGTAGATGAGCAGTTCTTC CASSPIGQGVDEQFF
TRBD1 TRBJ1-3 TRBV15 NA TGTGCCACCAGCGTAGGGGGCAGGGCTGGAAACACCATATATTTT CATSVGGRAGNTIYF
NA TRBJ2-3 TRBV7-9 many TGTGCCAGCAGCCCACCGGGGGCGGGGATCCGCACAGATACGCAGTATTTT CASSPPGAGIRTDTQYF
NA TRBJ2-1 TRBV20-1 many TGCAGTGCTAGAGATAGCGAGACGCCCCTTGAGCAGTTCTTC CSARDSETPLEQFF
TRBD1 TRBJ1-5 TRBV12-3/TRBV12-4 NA TGTGCCAGCAGTCAGATGACAGGGGGCAATCAGCCCCAGCATTTT CASSQMTGGNQPQHF